Sequencing of this T cell receptor (beta chain) was carried out in a study of CD8+ T cells in alopecia areata. Trimming stripped 3 bases from V and 7 bases from J, with 21 bases between. The CDR3 length is 16 residues. From germline, CDR1 is LNHNV and CDR2 YYDKDF (reference sequence). In each case, RNA was isolated and then reverse transcribed into cDNA as the sequencing template. This table comes from immunoSEQ multiplex PCR, and its TCRdb copy is limited to in-frame clones, with some not included. The data contain around 300,000 clones, about 62% of them singletons. Treatment here: oral pan-JAK inhibitor, 5-10 mg twice daily. This clone was seen once.

The sequence was obtained from a human donor with alopecia areata. The sample consisted of CD4+ T cells sorted from blood, taken around week 53, from a patient treated with tofacitinib. The rearrangement joins TRBV15 to TRBJ2-5; TRBD1 might be the D (6 bases). CDR3 residues: CATSSGYRVRWGTQYF. CDR3 DNA: TGTGCCACCAGCAGTGGATACAGGGTCCGTTGGGGGACCCAGTACTTC. Full variable domain (remainder filled in from reference TRBV15 and TRBJ2-5): DAMVIQNPRYQVTQFGKPVTLSCSQTLNHNVMYWYQQKSSQAPKLLFHYYDKDFNNEADTPDNFQSRRPNTSFCFLDIRSPGLGDTAMYLCATSSGYRVRWGTQYFGPGTRLLVL.